The T cell receptor (beta chain) described here comes from a study of T cell changes during pregnancy in multiple sclerosis. Data came from immunoSEQ multiplex PCR; TCRdb stores just in-frame clones and leaves some out. The table shows roughly 89,000 clones, with around 92% occurring only once. V was trimmed by 4 bases and J by 3 bases, leaving 7 bases between them. The CDR3 has 13 amino acids. From germline, CDR1 is LNHDA and CDR2 SQIVND (reference sequence). The sequence came from a female donor with multiple sclerosis, enrolled in a pregnancy study. This chain links TRBV19 with TRBJ2-1; a possible D gene is TRBD2 (6 bases). The sequenced sample was peripheral blood, obtained in the third trimester of pregnancy. CDR3 sequence: CASSRDFYNEQFF. The CDR3 coding sequence is TGTGCCAGTAGTAGGGACTTCTACAATGAGCAGTTCTTC.